The rows below give T cell receptor beta chains drawn from one sample of a study of cytomegalovirus exposure and HLA in healthy donors. TCRdb's copy holds only in-frame clones and misses some; the assay was immunoSEQ multiplex PCR. This repertoire shows some 150,000 clones, nearly 80% found once; its top ten account for 5% to 7%. Sequencing was carried out using PBMCs. These receptors originate from a man aged 35 to 55 in good health and CMV-seropositive. Each CDR3 is given without its conserved first and last residue. Clone size is stated in some rows and not others, as once, few, many or a class when expanded.

size	V	J	CDR3
NA	TRBV6-5	TRBJ1-1	ASRDPTGVHTEAF
NA	TRBV21-1	TRBJ2-5	ASSKGTSGSGETQY
NA	TRBV15	TRBJ2-2	ATSSVITGELF
NA	TRBV2	TRBJ2-4	ASGGQGAGNIQY
NA	TRBV13	TRBJ1-1	ASSLYSQGSTEAF
NA	TRBV6-1	TRBJ1-5	ASSERTGNQPQH
few	TRBV5-6	TRBJ2-4	ASSLYQGTSGSWNIQY
once	TRBV18	TRBJ2-1	ASSRLAGGSNEQF
NA	TRBV7-9	TRBJ1-1	ASSLWAATGEAF
few	TRBV7-2	TRBJ2-7	ASNSRTGPEQY
few	TRBV6-6	TRBJ1-6	ASDPGDRVYSPLH
NA	TRBV19	TRBJ2-3	ASSTRKLAGVPDTQY
once	TRBV5-4	TRBJ2-5	ASSSGLEAETQY
NA	TRBV5-1	TRBJ1-1	ASSLSVGGTEAF
NA	TRBV5-1	TRBJ2-5	ASSSSGRAFETQY
NA	TRBV7-6	TRBJ2-7	ASSLGQGAYEQY
once	TRBV9	TRBJ2-1	ASSVVAGVDEQF